The T cell receptor beta chain under discussion was sequenced for a study of T-cell reconstitution after alpha-beta-depleted transplantation in children. General study results and limits: Reports say that about two months after transplant, the alpha-beta T cells came out of several hundred graft clones that had expanded. Recipient T cells and thymic progenitors that survived were the source of the high TCRbeta diversity seen at day 60 in some patients. The main origin of T-cell counts and diversity one year after transplant was newly produced T cells.

For TCRbeta, the library was prepared with unique molecular identifiers. TCRdb reanalysed the PCR reads using MiXCR and keeps one entry per CDR3 protein. This table holds around 600,000 distinct CDR3 sequences, roughly 24% found once. In germline, CDR1 is LNHDA, CDR2 SQIVND (reference sequence). The CDR3 is 19 amino acids. Trimming at V came to 0 bases and at J to 4 bases, leaving 14 bases not matched to a gene. In its sample, this clonotype was seen many times. Its antigen is as yet unknown. The receptor was derived from a boy less than two years old who had a stem cell transplant for acute myeloid leukemia, so the T cells may come from the graft donor. V gene TRBV19 combines with J gene TRBJ2-3, with 9 bases lining up with TRBD1. This material consisted of PBMCs, mostly from graft donor cells, taken 360 days after TCRalphabeta/CD19-depleted stem cell transplant. CDR3 region: CASSIDRYSGTGNADTQYF. DNA of the CDR3: TGTGCCAGTAGTATAGATCGTTATTCCGGGACAGGGAACGCAGATACGCAGTATTTT.